Below are 8 T cell receptor beta chains sequenced from a single sample in a study of spatial heterogeneity in lung cancer. Overall study findings and caveats: Higher tumor mutation counts went along with higher counts of expanded intratumoral alpha and beta TCRs.

The time point here: sample taken at primary tumor resection. The antigens for these receptors are not known. Each CDR3 protein gets one entry after TCRdb re-called the 5' RACE reads with MiXCR. The sample lists approximately 3,000 distinct CDR3 sequences, 5% to 7% occurring once. Sample: lung tumor tissue, taken at surgery. The receptor source for this set is a male donor with early-stage non-small cell lung cancer.

A remark on this clonotype: This beta chain lies outside the target of a library built for alpha chains; its clone size means little. This sequence joins TRBV4-3 and TRBJ1-6; a weak D match, TRBD1 (5 bases). The CDR3 has 16 residues. The ends were cut back, 0 bases at V and 3 bases at J, with 9 bases in the middle. Germline lookup yields CDR1 LGHNA and CDR2 YSLEER. CDR3 sequence: CASSQDPQGYNSPLHF. The CDR3, as DNA: TGCGCCAGCAGCCAAGATCCCCAGGGCTATAATTCACCCCTCCACTTT.

Points on this clonotype: Being off target in a library aimed at alpha chains, this beta chain has a size of little meaning. V and J are TRBV12-3 or TRBV12-4 and TRBJ2-2, with no clear D. Trimming removed 6 bases from V and 2 bases from J, with 7 bases in between. The CDR3 sequence is 13 residues long. The CDR3: CASSHYNTGELFF. CDR3 nucleotide sequence: TGTGCCAGCAGCCACTATAACACCGGGGAGCTGTTTTTT.

By its share, this clonotype is medium-sized. With the library built for alpha chains, this beta chain is off target and its frequency is not meaningful. This chain uses TRBV5-5 with TRBJ2-1, with D possibly TRBD1 on 6 matching bases. This CDR3 spans 13 amino acids. V was trimmed by 0 bases and J by 6 bases, leaving 7 bases between them. Germline V CDR1 and CDR2: SGHKS, YYEKEE (reference sequence). The CDR3 protein is CASSLARGNEQFF. The CDR3 region has the DNA TGTGCCAGCAGCTTGGCCAGGGGCAATGAGCAGTTCTTC.

This clonotype is judged medium-sized. Found in a library prepared for alpha chains, this beta chain is an off-target read, and its abundance has little meaning. This chain joins TRBV5-1 and TRBJ2-3; a weak D match, TRBD2 (6 bases). The CDR3 contains 13 residues. V was pared by 3 bases and J by 5 bases, with 10 bases between. CDR1 and CDR2 (germline): SGHRS, YFSETQ. CDR3 in DNA: TGCGCCAGCAGCTCCAACGGGAGAGATACGCAGTATTTT. The encoded protein is CASSSNGRDTQYF.

By frequency in the sample, this clonotype is medium-sized (0.01 to 0.1%). This beta chain turned up in a library designed for alpha chains; as an off-target read, its abundance says little. The chain carries TRBV3-1 and TRBJ2-4; D gene unclear. Per germline, CDR1 LGHDT and CDR2 YNNKEL (reference sequence). The CDR3 has 13 amino acids. V lost 3 bases and J lost 11, with 14 bases in between. The CDR3 bases are TGTGCCAGCAGCCAGGGCCCCAAGGCTGTTCAGTACTTC. Its translation is CASSQGPKAVQYF.

In this sample, this clonotype turned up many times. Little can be read into the size of this beta chain, an off-target read in a library designed for alpha chains. The chain is built from TRBV29-1 and TRBJ2-7; 7 bases agree with TRBD1. Germline trimming cut 4 bases from V and 3 bases from J; bases unmatched to any gene: 9. This CDR3 is built from 14 residues. CDR1 and CDR2 from the germline V gene are SQVTM and ANQGSEA. CDR3 in amino acids: CSVVTAAGGYEQYF. CDR3 nucleotide sequence: TGCAGCGTTGTAACCGCGGCAGGGGGCTACGAGCAGTACTTC.

This clonotype qualifies as medium-sized. This beta chain is a stray read from a library made for alpha chains; its abundance is not meaningful. V and J are TRBV30 and TRBJ1-5; perhaps TRBD1 as D (6 bases). Germline CDR1 and CDR2: GTSNPN and SVGIG (reference sequence). V lost 2 bases, J lost 1 base, and 6 bases lay in between. This CDR3 has 13 amino acids. The CDR3 DNA reads as TGTGCCTGGAGTCAGGGGAGCAATCAGCCCCAGCATTTT. Its translation is CAWSQGSNQPQHF.

This clonotype is medium-sized (0.01 to 0.1%). This beta chain was picked up by a library intended for alpha chains and is off target, so its count carries little meaning. The J gene is TRBJ1-2, the V gene TRBV25-1, with D unclear. Germline values: CDR1 MGHDK, CDR2 SYGVNS. With 7 bases removed from V and 4 bases from J, the gap between germline ends came to 13 bases. There are 13 residues in the CDR3. As DNA, the CDR3 is TGTGCCAGCACCCTCTGGGAGCGCTATGGCTACACCTTC. This encodes CASTLWERYGYTF.